The clone carrying this T cell receptor beta chain occurred many times. Unmatched junction bases numbered 20, after V lost 4 bases and J lost 0 bases. The CDR3 has 19 amino acids. Looked up from germline, CDR1 is SQVTM and CDR2 is ANQGSEA. These data come from a study of molecular identifiers for immune sequencing clone quantification. Naive CD8 T cell sorting was performed on the CD8+CD4-CCR7+CD45RA+ phenotype. Generation of bulk TCR libraries relied on previously described methods and listed TCR primers. TCRdb processed the PCR reads anew with MiXCR; each CDR3 protein has one entry. Here the sample spans over 300,000 distinct CDR3 sequences, 24% being singletons.

This receptor was identified in a human donor in good health. Some libraries in this study had Jurkat cell RNA spiked in. The chain employs TRBV29-1 and TRBJ1-1; 7 nucleotides align to TRBD1. Sequencing was done on a sample of naive CD8+ T cells from blood, with Jurkat cell RNA spiked in. Sample subset: FACS-sorted CD8+CD4-CCR7+CD45RA+ naive T cells. The CDR3 loop is CSVGPGGTEPVLLNTEAFF. The CDR3 DNA follows: TGCAGCGTTGGCCCAGGTGGGACAGAGCCCGTTCTCTTGAACACTGAAGCTTTCTTT.